A selection of T cell receptor beta chains follows, all from one sample in a study of cytomegalovirus exposure and HLA in healthy donors. Profiled with immunoSEQ multiplex PCR; TCRdb holds only in-frame clones, not every one. In all, the sample yields around 42,000 clones. Sequences were obtained from PBMCs. The source of these receptors is a man younger than 40 in good health and CMV-seronegative. The CDR3 runs from the conserved cysteine through the conserved F or W. The order of the fields is D gene, V gene, J gene, CDR3 protein, CDR3 DNA. A D gene is named only where the DNA matches it firmly.

d_call: -; v_call: TRBV18; j_call: TRBJ1-1; cdr3_aa: CASSPRGDQGREAFF; cdr3_nt: TGTGCCAGCTCACCTAGGGGTGACCAGGGGCGTGAAGCTTTCTTT
d_call: TRBD2; v_call: TRBV13; j_call: TRBJ2-2; cdr3_aa: CASRPLAGITGELFF; cdr3_nt: TGTGCCAGCCGACCACTAGCGGGAATCACCGGGGAGCTGTTTTTT
d_call: TRBD1; v_call: TRBV30; j_call: TRBJ1-5; cdr3_aa: CAWSRTGSNQPQHF; cdr3_nt: TGTGCCTGGAGCCGGACAGGGAGCAATCAGCCCCAGCATTTT
d_call: -; v_call: TRBV6-5; j_call: TRBJ1-2; cdr3_aa: CASSYRGLNYGYTF; cdr3_nt: TGTGCCAGCAGTTACAGGGGCCTCAACTATGGCTACACCTTC
d_call: -; v_call: TRBV30; j_call: TRBJ2-3; cdr3_aa: CAWRTGASTDTQYF; cdr3_nt: TGTGCCTGGAGAACGGGTGCTAGCACAGATACGCAGTATTTT
d_call: TRBD1; v_call: TRBV19; j_call: TRBJ2-7; cdr3_aa: CASSQRTGGYEQYF; cdr3_nt: TGTGCCAGTAGCCAAAGGACAGGGGGTTACGAGCAGTACTTC
d_call: TRBD2; v_call: TRBV9; j_call: TRBJ2-3; cdr3_aa: CASSVGLAESTDTQYF; cdr3_nt: TGTGCCAGCAGCGTAGGACTAGCGGAGAGCACAGATACGCAGTATTTT
d_call: -; v_call: TRBV10-3; j_call: TRBJ1-2; cdr3_aa: CAISVATGQYGYTF; cdr3_nt: TGTGCCATCAGTGTGGCGACAGGTCAATATGGCTACACCTTC
d_call: -; v_call: TRBV4-3; j_call: TRBJ2-3; cdr3_aa: CASSQDSRDTDTQYF; cdr3_nt: TGCGCCAGCAGCCAAGACTCCAGGGACACAGATACGCAGTATTTT
d_call: -; v_call: TRBV5-1; j_call: TRBJ1-1; cdr3_aa: CASSLTRDTEAFF; cdr3_nt: TGCGCCAGCAGCCTAACGAGGGACACTGAAGCTTTCTTT
d_call: TRBD2; v_call: TRBV7-9; j_call: TRBJ2-1; cdr3_aa: CASSLPPRLAGQKAEQFF; cdr3_nt: TGTGCCAGCAGCTTACCACCCCGACTAGCGGGACAAAAGGCTGAGCAGTTCTTC
d_call: -; v_call: TRBV6-1; j_call: TRBJ1-2; cdr3_aa: CASYRVTGVYGYTF; cdr3_nt: TGTGCCAGTTACCGGGTTACAGGAGTCTATGGCTACACCTTC
d_call: TRBD1; v_call: TRBV30; j_call: TRBJ1-3; cdr3_aa: CAWSFPGGPGGNTIYF; cdr3_nt: TGTGCCTGGAGTTTTCCAGGGGGACCGGGAGGAAACACCATATATTTT
d_call: -; v_call: TRBV5-1; j_call: TRBJ2-7; cdr3_aa: CASSAGGGLSYEQYF; cdr3_nt: TGCGCCAGCAGCGCCGGCGGCGGTCTCTCCTACGAGCAGTACTTC
d_call: -; v_call: TRBV27; j_call: TRBJ1-5; cdr3_aa: CASSRLGEDQPQHF; cdr3_nt: TGTGCCAGCAGTCGACTAGGGGAAGATCAGCCCCAGCATTTT
d_call: -; v_call: TRBV19; j_call: TRBJ1-2; cdr3_aa: CASTPRRSPYGYTF; cdr3_nt: TGTGCCAGTACCCCTAGACGGTCCCCCTATGGCTACACCTTC
d_call: TRBD1; v_call: TRBV7-9; j_call: TRBJ1-2; cdr3_aa: CASSQTGGSYGYTF; cdr3_nt: TGTGCCAGCAGCCAGACAGGGGGCAGCTATGGCTACACCTTC
d_call: -; v_call: TRBV5-6; j_call: TRBJ2-7; cdr3_aa: CASSSAGGASYEQYF; cdr3_nt: TGTGCCAGCAGCTCGGCCGGCGGCGCCTCCTACGAGCAGTACTTC
d_call: TRBD2; v_call: TRBV11-2; j_call: TRBJ2-1; cdr3_aa: CASSSGLAGWGNEQFF; cdr3_nt: TGTGCCAGCAGCTCTGGACTAGCGGGATGGGGCAATGAGCAGTTCTTC
d_call: TRBD1; v_call: TRBV5-1; j_call: TRBJ1-2; cdr3_aa: CASSLGDRGGYTF; cdr3_nt: TGCGCCAGCAGCTTGGGGGACAGGGGTGGCTACACCTTC
d_call: -; v_call: TRBV6-5; j_call: TRBJ1-1; cdr3_aa: CASNRQARSEAFF; cdr3_nt: TGTGCCAGCAACCGACAGGCGAGGTCTGAAGCTTTCTTT
d_call: TRBD2; v_call: TRBV5-1; j_call: TRBJ2-1; cdr3_aa: CASSLGLADNEQFF; cdr3_nt: TGCGCCAGCAGCTTGGGACTAGCGGACAATGAGCAGTTCTTC
d_call: TRBD1; v_call: TRBV19; j_call: TRBJ1-2; cdr3_aa: CASSIYRGLNDGYTF; cdr3_nt: TGTGCCAGTAGTATCTACAGGGGGCTGAACGATGGCTACACCTTC
d_call: -; v_call: TRBV30; j_call: TRBJ1-2; cdr3_aa: CAWSVRGLMTYGYTF; cdr3_nt: TGTGCCTGGAGTGTAAGGGGCCTGATGACTTATGGCTACACCTTC
d_call: -; v_call: TRBV4-3; j_call: TRBJ1-1; cdr3_aa: CASSPTRDTEAFF; cdr3_nt: TGCGCCAGCAGCCCCACGAGGGACACTGAAGCTTTCTTT
d_call: -; v_call: TRBV9; j_call: TRBJ2-7; cdr3_aa: CASSVGPGNEQYF; cdr3_nt: TGTGCCAGCAGCGTAGGTCCAGGCAACGAGCAGTACTTC
d_call: TRBD1; v_call: TRBV10-3; j_call: TRBJ1-2; cdr3_aa: CAIRRQGDNYGYTF; cdr3_nt: TGTGCCATCAGGAGACAGGGGGATAACTATGGCTACACCTTC
d_call: TRBD2; v_call: TRBV9; j_call: TRBJ2-4; cdr3_aa: CASSPIAGGGAKNIQYF; cdr3_nt: TGTGCCAGCAGCCCAATAGCGGGAGGGGGGGCCAAAAACATTCAGTACTTC
d_call: TRBD2; v_call: TRBV4-1; j_call: TRBJ2-3; cdr3_aa: CASSSGRREGDTQYF; cdr3_nt: TGCGCCAGCAGTTCCGGGAGGCGGGAAGGAGATACGCAGTATTTT